This record looks at one TCR beta chain sequence and its context. Its specificity is not known. Unique molecular identifiers were built into the TCR beta cDNA libraries. Some 500,000 cDNA molecules were obtained per 1 to 10 million input T cells. TCRdb re-analysed the PCR reads in MiXCR, keeping a single row per CDR3 protein. The table has 150,000 to 200,000 distinct CDR3 sequences, approximately 28% seen once. The V end lost 3 bases, the J end lost 2 bases, and 11 bases lay between the germline ends. This CDR3 region has 15 residues. Germline V gene data show CDR1 as LGHDT and CDR2 as YNNKEL (reference sequence). This record comes from a study of post-analysis software for immune sequencing data. General observations from the study: When compared against controls, multiple sclerosis patients showed significantly lower normalized Chao1 diversity. The study found TRBV5-6, TRBV5-1 and TRBV20-1 among 5 or 6 TRBV segments more frequent in patients than controls.

Specimen: blood. The TCR sequence derives from a girl aged 10-17 years with multiple sclerosis. The rearrangement joins TRBV3-1 to TRBJ2-1; D gene ambiguous. The CDR3 bases are TGTGCCAGCAGCCACGATCTGAGGACCTACAATGAGCAGTTCTTC. As protein: CASSHDLRTYNEQFF.